This T cell receptor beta chain emerged from a study of metastatic and nonmetastatic thyroid tumors. Study-level information: For malignant and benign thyroid patients, tumor or nodule tissue and blood were the sources whose repertoires were compared.

Per the authors' pipeline: Variation in CDR3 across clinicopathological groups served as the basis for constructing a distant-metastasis classifier in papillary thyroid cancer. Via MiXCR, TCRdb re-called the PCR reads. The V and J calls come from TCRdb's annotation, not from the publication. The sample consists of roughly 6,500 clones, 33% of them appearing once. Within the sample, this clone is medium-sized. No treatment of any kind had been given to any patient before thyroid surgery. V gave up 5 bases and J gave up 5 bases; unmatched junction bases: 3. The V gene's germline CDR1 is SGHRS and CDR2 YFSETQ. This CDR3 spans 14 amino acids.

This chain joins TRBV5-1 and TRBJ2-2; TRBD1 matches at 10 bases. The sequenced sample consisted of adjacent normal tissue. This receptor was identified in a male donor with papillary thyroid cancer or a benign thyroid nodule (not recorded which). Some clones in this sample may be carry-over from other donors' samples. The CDR3 DNA reads TGCGCCAGCAGTCGGGACAGGGGTACCGGGGAGCTGTTTTTT. Translation gives CASSRDRGTGELFF.